The TCR beta chain under discussion was sequenced for a study of blood T cells in healthy people across ages. Overall study results and limits: It was found that TCR beta diversity correlated strongly with the percentage of naive T cells. CMV status of donors was not determined, possibly confounding expanded clonotype changes.

This CDR3 has 15 residues. V gave up 4 bases and J gave up 1 base; unmatched junction bases: 0. This clonotype was detected only a few times. The antigen remains undetermined. It was with a sample-barcoded 5' primer and a J-beta primer mix that a second PCR of about 6 to 12 cycles was run. A single record per CDR3 protein comes from TCRdb applying MiXCR to the 5' RACE reads. The sample includes 500,000 to 600,000 distinct CDR3 sequences, 25% to 30% of them seen just once. Sequenced sample: blood. The rearrangement links TRBV12-3 or TRBV12-4 to TRBJ2-2; 10 bases match TRBD2. The receptor was isolated from a woman aged 70 to 79 in good health. The CDR3 region is CASSWTSGNTGELFF. Written as DNA, the CDR3 is TGTGCCAGCAGTTGGACTAGCGGGAACACCGGGGAGCTGTTTTTT.